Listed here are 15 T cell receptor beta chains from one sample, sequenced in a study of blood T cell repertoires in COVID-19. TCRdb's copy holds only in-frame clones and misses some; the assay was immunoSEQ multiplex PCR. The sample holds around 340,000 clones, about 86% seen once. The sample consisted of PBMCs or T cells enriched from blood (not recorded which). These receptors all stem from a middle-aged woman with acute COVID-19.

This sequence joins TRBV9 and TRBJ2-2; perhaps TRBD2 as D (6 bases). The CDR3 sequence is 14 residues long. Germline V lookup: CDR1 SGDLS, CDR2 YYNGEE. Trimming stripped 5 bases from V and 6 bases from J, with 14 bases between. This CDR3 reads CASSSEGGPGELFF. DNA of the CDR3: TGTGCCAGCAGTTCTGAGGGAGGTCCCGGGGAGCTGTTTTTT.

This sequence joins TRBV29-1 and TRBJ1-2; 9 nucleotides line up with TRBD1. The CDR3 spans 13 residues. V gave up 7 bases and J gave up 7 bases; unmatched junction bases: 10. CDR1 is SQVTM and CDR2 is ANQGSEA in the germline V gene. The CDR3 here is CSGIRDRAGGYTF. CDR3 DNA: TGCAGCGGGATCCGGGACAGGGCCGGTGGCTACACCTTC.

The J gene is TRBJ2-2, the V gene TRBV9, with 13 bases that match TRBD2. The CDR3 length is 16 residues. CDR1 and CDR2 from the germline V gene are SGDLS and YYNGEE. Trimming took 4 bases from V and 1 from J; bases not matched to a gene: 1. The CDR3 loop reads CASSRTSGGNTGELFF. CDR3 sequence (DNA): TGTGCCAGCAGCCGGACTAGCGGGGGGAACACCGGGGAGCTGTTTTTT.

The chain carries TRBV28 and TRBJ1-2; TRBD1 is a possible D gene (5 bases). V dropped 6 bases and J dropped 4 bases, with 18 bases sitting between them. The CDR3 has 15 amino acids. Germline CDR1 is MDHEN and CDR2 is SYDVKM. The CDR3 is CASRGTGDGFYGYTF. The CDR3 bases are TGTGCCAGCAGAGGAACAGGTGACGGATTCTATGGCTACACCTTC.

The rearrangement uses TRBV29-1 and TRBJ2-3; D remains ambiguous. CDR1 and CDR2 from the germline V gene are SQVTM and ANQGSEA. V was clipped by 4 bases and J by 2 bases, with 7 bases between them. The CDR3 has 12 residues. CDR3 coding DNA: TGCAGCGTTGCGGTAGACACAGATACGCAGTATTTT. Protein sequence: CSVAVDTDTQYF.

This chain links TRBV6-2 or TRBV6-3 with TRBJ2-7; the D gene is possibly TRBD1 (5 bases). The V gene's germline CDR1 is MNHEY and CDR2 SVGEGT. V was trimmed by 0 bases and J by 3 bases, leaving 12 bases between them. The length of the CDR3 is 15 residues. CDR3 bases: TGTGCCAGCAGTTACTCCTTCCCCCAGGGCTACGAGCAGTACTTC. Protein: CASSYSFPQGYEQYF.

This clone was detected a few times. CDR3 coding DNA: TGTGCCAGCAGCGTAGTTGGTAGCGGGGGGCCGGAGACCCAGTACTTC. It translates to CASSVVGSGGPETQYF. The chain recombines TRBV9 with TRBJ2-5; TRBD2 aligns across 10 bases. The length of the CDR3 is 16 residues. Trimming at V came to 0 bases and at J to 5 bases, leaving 7 bases not matched to a gene. In germline, CDR1 is SGDLS, CDR2 YYNGEE.

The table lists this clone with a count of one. The CDR3 spells CASSPGQVPGELFF. CDR3 nucleotides: TGTGCCAGCAGCCCGGGACAGGTCCCCGGGGAGCTGTTTTTT. J is TRBJ2-2 and V is TRBV6-6; 8 bases are a match to TRBD1. The CDR3 has 14 amino acids. V shed 6 bases, J shed 6 bases, and the junction held 6 bases outside the gene matches. In germline, CDR1 is MNHNY, CDR2 SVGAGI (reference sequence).

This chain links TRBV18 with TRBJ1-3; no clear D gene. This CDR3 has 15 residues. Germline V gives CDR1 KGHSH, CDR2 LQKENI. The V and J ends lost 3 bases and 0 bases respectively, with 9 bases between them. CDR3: CASSPGTSSGNTIYF. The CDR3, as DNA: TGTGCCAGCTCACCTGGCACCAGCTCTGGAAACACCATATATTTT.

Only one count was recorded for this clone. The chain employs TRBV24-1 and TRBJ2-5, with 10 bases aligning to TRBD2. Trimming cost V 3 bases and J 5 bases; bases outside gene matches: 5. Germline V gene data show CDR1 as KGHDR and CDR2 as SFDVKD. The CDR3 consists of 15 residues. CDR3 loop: CATSDPLAGEETQYF. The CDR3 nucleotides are TGTGCCACCAGTGATCCCCTAGCGGGAGAGGAGACCCAGTACTTC.

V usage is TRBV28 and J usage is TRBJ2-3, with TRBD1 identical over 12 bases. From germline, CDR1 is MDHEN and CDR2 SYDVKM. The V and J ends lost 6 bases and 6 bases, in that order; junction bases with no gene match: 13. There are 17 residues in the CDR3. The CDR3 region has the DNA TGTGCCAGCAGCCCAGGGACAGGGGGCGGCGTAGGGGATACGCAGTATTTT. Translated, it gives CASSPGTGGGVGDTQYF.

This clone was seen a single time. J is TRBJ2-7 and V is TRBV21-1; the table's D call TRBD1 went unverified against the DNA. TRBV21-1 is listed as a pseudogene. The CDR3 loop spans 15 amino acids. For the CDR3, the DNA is TGTGCCAGCAGTGAAATTAGGGACAGGGGACACGAGCAGTACTTC. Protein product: CASSEIRDRGHEQYF.

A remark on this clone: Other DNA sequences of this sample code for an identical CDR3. The CDR3 is CASSVGAGEETQYF. CDR3 sequence (DNA): TGTGCCAGCAGCGTAGGGGCGGGAGAAGAGACCCAGTACTTC. V usage is TRBV9 and J usage is TRBJ2-5, with 7 nucleotides matching TRBD2. CDR3 length: 14 amino acids. V shed 0 bases and J 3 bases; nucleotides not matched to a gene: 2. In germline, CDR1 is SGDLS, CDR2 YYNGEE. Drawing the rest from reference TRBV9 and TRBJ2-5, the complete variable domain is DSGVTQTPKHLITATGQRVTLRCSPRSGDLSVYWYQQSLDQGLQFLIQYYNGEERAKGNILERFSAQQFPDLHSELNLSSLELGDSALYFCASSVGAGEETQYFGPGTRLLVL.

CDR3 loop: CASGWPGETQYF. DNA for the CDR3: TGTGCCAGCGGTTGGCCGGGGGAGACCCAGTACTTC. V gene TRBV7-3 combines with J gene TRBJ2-5, with D tentatively TRBD2 (5 bases). Trimming pared 8 bases from V and 5 bases from J, leaving 12 bases between. The CDR3 has 12 amino acids. Germline V lookup: CDR1 SGHTA, CDR2 FQGTGA.

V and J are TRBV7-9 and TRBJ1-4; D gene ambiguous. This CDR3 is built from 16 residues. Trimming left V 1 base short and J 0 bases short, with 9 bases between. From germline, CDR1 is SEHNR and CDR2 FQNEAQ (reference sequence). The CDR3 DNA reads TGTGCCAGCAGCTTAGGACGGAGTCCAACTAATGAAAAACTGTTTTTT. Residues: CASSLGRSPTNEKLFF.